The 10 T cell receptor beta chains reported below all come from one sample, sequenced in a study of blood T cell repertoires in COVID-19. The table came from immunoSEQ multiplex PCR; TCRdb's copy has only in-frame clones and leaves some out. In the table there are fewer than 80,000 clones, 84% of which are singletons. Sequencing was performed on peripheral blood. Receptors were obtained from a man aged 50 to 59 with COVID-19, enrolled during active disease.

V usage is TRBV4-1 and J usage is TRBJ2-3; tentatively, D is TRBD1 (6 bases). V was cut by 0 bases and J by 3 bases, with 10 bases left in between. Per the germline V gene, CDR1 is MGHRA and CDR2 is YSYEKL. The CDR3 totals 15 residues. CDR3 in DNA: TGCGCCAGCAGCCAAGAAAGTGGGACAACAGATACGCAGTATTTT. Its protein product is CASSQESGTTDTQYF.

The CDR3 loop reads CASSPASGPGGYEKLFF. The CDR3 bases are TGTGCCAGCAGTCCGGCGTCCGGGCCGGGAGGGTATGAAAAACTGTTTTTT. The chain links TRBV6-6 to TRBJ1-4; D gene unclear. The V gene lost 5 bases and the J gene lost 6 bases, with 22 bases spanning the gap. Germline values: CDR1 MNHNY, CDR2 SVGAGI (reference sequence). The CDR3 has 17 residues.

V is TRBV25-1 and J is TRBJ2-2; no clear D gene. Germline CDR1 and CDR2: MGHDK and SYGVNS. Trimming left V 5 bases short and J 3 bases short, with 10 bases between. This CDR3 has 14 residues. CDR3 DNA: TGTGCCAGCAGTATCCGGGTAGACACCGGGGAGCTGTTTTTT. Its translation: CASSIRVDTGELFF.

This chain connects TRBV2 to TRBJ2-3; possibly TRBD2 for D (7 bases). CDR1 and CDR2 from the germline V gene are SNHLY and FYNNEI. The CDR3 has 13 residues. The ends were cut back, 4 bases at V and 5 bases at J, with 10 bases in the middle. CDR3 region: CASSGGGGDTQYF. CDR3 DNA sequence: TGTGCCAGCAGTGGGGGGGGCGGAGATACGCAGTATTTT.

V and J are TRBV27 and TRBJ1-1; 7 nucleotides agree with TRBD1. With V trimmed by 4 bases and J by 2 bases, 10 bases remained unmatched. Germline V gives CDR1 MNHEY, CDR2 SMNVEV (reference sequence). The CDR3 is 16 amino acids. This chain's CDR3 is CASSSHLTGFNTEAFF. The CDR3 bases are TGTGCCAGCAGTTCCCACCTGACAGGGTTCAACACTGAAGCTTTCTTT.

The V call is TRBV5-1, the J call TRBJ2-1; 7 nucleotides align to TRBD2. V lost 6 bases to trimming and J lost 4 bases; unmatched junction nucleotides: 7. Germline CDR1 reads SGHRS; CDR2 reads YFSETQ. The CDR3 is made up of 14 amino acids. CDR3 amino acids: CASNVVAGYNEQFF. The CDR3 DNA is TGCGCCAGCAACGTAGTAGCGGGTTACAATGAGCAGTTCTTC.

The chain joins TRBV5-1 to TRBJ2-5, with 8 bases fitting TRBD2. The V segment lost 8 bases and the J segment 1 base; nucleotides outside the gene matches: 10. Germline assignment: CDR1 SGHRS and CDR2 YFSETQ. CDR3 length equals 15 residues. As DNA, the CDR3 is TGCGCCAGTAATCTGGGCGGGGGGACCCAAGAGACCCAGTACTTC. Its protein product is CASNLGGGTQETQYF.

V usage is TRBV18 and J usage is TRBJ2-3; D is unresolved. V lost 3 bases and J lost 0, with 4 bases in between. CDR3 length equals 13 residues. Germline assignment: CDR1 KGHSH and CDR2 LQKENI. This chain's CDR3 is CASSPPSTDTQYF. The CDR3 DNA reads TGTGCCAGCTCACCCCCTAGCACAGATACGCAGTATTTT. Variable domain in full (rest from reference TRBV18 and TRBJ2-3): NAGVMQNPRHLVRRRGQEARLRCSPMKGHSHVYWYRQLPEEGLKFMVYLQKENIIDESGMPKERFSAEFPKEGPSILRIQQVVRGDSAAYFCASSPPSTDTQYFGPGTRLTVL.

J is TRBJ2-5 and V is TRBV3-1 (or the pseudogene TRBV3-2); 9 bases are a match to TRBD1. Losses at the gene ends were 0 bases for V and 0 bases for J; bases not matched to a gene: 2. This CDR3 is built from 16 residues. CDR1 and CDR2 from the germline V gene are LGHDT and YNNKEL (reference sequence). CDR3 amino acids: CASSQEDRGDQETQYF. CDR3 bases: TGTGCCAGCAGCCAAGAGGACAGGGGCGACCAAGAGACCCAGTACTTC.

This CDR3 is CASSPRRIPGNTIYF. In nucleotides, the CDR3 is TGTGCCAGCAGCCCCCGCAGGATACCTGGAAACACCATATATTTT. The chain combines TRBV7-6 with TRBJ1-3; D is uncertain. This CDR3 has 15 amino acids. Trimming pared 5 bases from V and 2 bases from J, leaving 13 bases between. Germline values: CDR1 SGHVS, CDR2 FNYEAQ. Full variable domain (missing parts from reference TRBV7-6 and TRBJ1-3): GAGVSQSPRYKVTKRGQDVALRCDPISGHVSLYWYRQALGQGPEFLTYFNYEAQQDKSGLPNDRFSAERPEGSISTLTIQRTEQRDSAMYRCASSPRRIPGNTIYFGEGSWLTVV.